Shown below are 21 T cell receptor beta chains from a single sample sequenced in a study of vaccination and CD4 T cells after COVID-19. Noted treatment: roughly ten-day PBMC culture with coronavirus spike peptide pools or control peptides (ViraFEST assay). Cultured CD4+ T-cell DNA underwent Oncomine TCR Beta short-read sequencing. TCRdb itself ran the PCR reads through MiXCR, one entry per CDR3 protein. The sample lists roughly 14,000 distinct CDR3 sequences; around half were seen once. These receptors are not linked to any known antigen. Source: CD4+ T cells from blood, cultured in vitro, taken before SARS-CoV-2 vaccination. The receptor source for this set is a human donor who had recovered from COVID-19.

This chain connects TRBV10-1 to TRBJ1-1, with D possibly being TRBD1 (5 bases). From germline, CDR1 is WNHNN and CDR2 SYGVQD (reference sequence). Trimming removed 0 bases from V and 1 base from J, with 15 bases in between. The CDR3 extends over 17 amino acids. The CDR3, as DNA: TGCGCCAGCAGTGAGTCGGTCGGAACAGGAGGGAACACTGAAGCTTTCTTT. As protein: CASSESVGTGGNTEAFF.

The DNA for the CDR3 is TGCAGCGTTCGACAGGCTAATGAAAAACTGTTTTTT. This sequence encodes CSVRQANEKLFF. The chain recombines TRBV29-1 with TRBJ1-4, with a weak D call TRBD1 (6 bases). The CDR3 has 12 residues. Germline V CDR1 and CDR2: SQVTM, ANQGSEA. V lost 5 bases to trimming and J lost 3 bases, with 7 bases between them.

V usage is TRBV7-2 and J usage is TRBJ2-3, with 7 bases that match TRBD2. Germline V CDR1 and CDR2: SGHTA, FQGNSA. Losses at the gene ends were 3 bases for V and 2 bases for J; bases not matched to a gene: 2. This CDR3 region has 14 residues. The CDR3 coding sequence is TGTGCCAGCAGCTTTACTAGCGACACAGATACGCAGTATTTT. Translated: CASSFTSDTDTQYF.

The chain has TRBV20-1 and TRBJ2-7; TRBD2 matches 14 bases. This CDR3 has 14 residues. CDR1 is DFQATT and CDR2 is SNEGSKA in the germline V gene (reference sequence). J lost 7 bases, V lost 4 bases, and 6 bases had no gene match. This CDR3 is CSATGLAGVREQYF. The CDR3 bases are TGCAGTGCTACGGGACTAGCGGGAGTGAGGGAGCAGTACTTC.

The chain carries TRBV2 and TRBJ2-5, with no clear D. V was cut by 7 bases and J by 5 bases, with 14 bases left in between. Germline-derived CDR1 and CDR2 are SNHLY and FYNNEI. The CDR3 loop spans 13 amino acids. CDR3: CASIGNSAETQYF. The DNA of the CDR3 is TGTGCCAGCATAGGGAACAGTGCGGAGACCCAGTACTTC.

There are a few counts of this clonotype. Written as DNA, the CDR3 is TGCAGTGCTATTTCGGACAGGGATAGCAATCAGCCCCAGCATTTT. Translated, it gives CSAISDRDSNQPQHF. This chain links TRBV20-1 with TRBJ1-5; 8 bases map to TRBD1. V was pared by 4 bases and J by 0 bases, with 5 bases of the junction left unmatched. The CDR3 has 15 residues. CDR1 is DFQATT and CDR2 is SNEGSKA in the germline V gene (reference sequence).

This chain uses TRBV11-1 with TRBJ2-7, with D tentatively TRBD1 or TRBD2 (5 bases each). V lost 4 bases, J lost 4 bases, and 23 bases lay in between. This CDR3 has 17 amino acids. CDR1 and CDR2 (germline): SGHAT, FQDESV (reference sequence). CDR3 nucleotides: TGTGCCAGCAGCTCGGGCCGGGGACCGCAGCACATTTACGAGCAGTACTTC. Protein: CASSSGRGPQHIYEQYF. The full variable domain, its missing parts supplied by reference TRBV11-1 and TRBJ2-7, is EAEVAQSPRYKITEKSQAVAFWCDPISGHATLYWYRQILGQGPELLVQFQDESVVDDSQLPKDRFSAERLKGVDSTLKIQPAELGDSAMYLCASSSGRGPQHIYEQYFGPGTRLTVT.

CDR3 in amino acids: CASSRSGSKYEQYF. The CDR3 DNA sequence: TGTGCCAGCAGCCGGAGCGGGAGTAAGTACGAGCAGTACTTC. The chain uses TRBV5-8 and TRBJ2-7; 8 nucleotides line up with TRBD2. CDR1 is SGHTS and CDR2 is YDEGEE in the germline V gene. The junction had 7 bases not matched to a gene; V was cut back by 4 bases and J by 4 bases. The CDR3 is 14 amino acids.

This clonotype was seen a few times. The genes are TRBV15 and TRBJ2-1; D is unresolved. CDR1 and CDR2 (germline): LNHNV, YYDKDF (reference sequence). This CDR3 spans 14 amino acids. With 0 bases removed from V and 6 bases from J, the gap between germline ends came to 9 bases. The CDR3 DNA sequence: TGTGCCACCAGCAGAGATCTTCTTGGCAATGAGCAGTTCTTC. Its translation is CATSRDLLGNEQFF.

CDR3 region: CSARDPQQLNEQFF. Written as DNA, the CDR3 is TGCAGTGCTAGAGATCCCCAGCAGCTCAATGAGCAGTTCTTC. This sequence joins TRBV20-1 and TRBJ2-1; D is uncertain. V lost 0 bases to trimming and J lost 6 bases, with 12 bases between them. Looked up from germline, CDR1 is DFQATT and CDR2 is SNEGSKA (reference sequence). The CDR3 is 14 residues long.

The gene calls are TRBV7-3 and TRBJ2-1; no clear D. V lost 5 bases and J 2 bases, leaving 13 bases between the germline ends. The CDR3 length is 15 residues. Germline V gives CDR1 SGHTA, CDR2 FQGTGA. The CDR3, as DNA: TGTGCCAGCAGCCCCGAAGGGATAACCTACAATGAGCAGTTCTTC. It specifies CASSPEGITYNEQFF. Combining the CDR3 with reference TRBV7-3 and TRBJ2-1 gives the whole variable domain GAGVSQTPSNKVTEKGKYVELRCDPISGHTALYWYRQSLGQGPEFLIYFQGTGAADDSGLPNDRFFAVRPEGSVSTLKIQRTERGDSAVYLCASSPEGITYNEQFFGPGTRLTVL.

The rearrangement joins TRBV6-1 to TRBJ2-5; D unresolved. V was cut by 6 bases and J by 1 base, with 6 bases left in between. Germline loops: CDR1 MNHNS, CDR2 SASEGT. The CDR3 extends over 12 amino acids. CDR3 sequence: CASRPSQETQYF. The CDR3 DNA reads as TGTGCCAGCAGACCCAGCCAAGAGACCCAGTACTTC.

This sequence joins TRBV5-4 and TRBJ2-7; TRBD2 matches 9 bases. There are 12 residues in the CDR3. Trimming removed 4 bases from V and 6 bases from J; junction bases left unmatched: 2. Germline V gene sequence: CDR1 SGHNT, CDR2 YYREEE (reference sequence). The CDR3 nucleotides read TGTGCCAGCAGCGGCGGGGGGGGCGAGCAGTACTTC. This encodes CASSGGGGEQYF. Full variable domain (outside the CDR3, taken from reference TRBV5-4 and TRBJ2-7): ETGVTQSPTHLIKTRGQQVTLRCSSQSGHNTVSWYQQALGQGPQFIFQYYREEENGRGNFPPRFSGLQFPNYSSELNVNALELDDSALYLCASSGGGGEQYFGPGTRLTVT.

The chain recombines TRBV7-2 with TRBJ2-5; no clear D gene. CDR1 and CDR2 (germline): SGHTA, FQGNSA. Trimming took 1 base from V and 5 from J, leaving 8 bases between them. The CDR3 is 13 residues long. In DNA form, the CDR3 reads TGTGCCAGCAGCTTAGAGGGAAGGGAGACCCAGTACTTC. Amino acids: CASSLEGRETQYF.

This clonotype was found a few times. V gene TRBV7-2 combines with J gene TRBJ1-1; possible D gene TRBD1, 5 bases. CDR3 length: 14 residues. Germline V gene data show CDR1 as SGHTA and CDR2 as FQGNSA. V was shortened by 5 bases and J by 6 bases, with 16 bases between the two germline ends. The CDR3 region is CASSPGLPGSEAFF. The CDR3 DNA reads TGTGCCAGCAGCCCGGGACTCCCCGGCTCTGAAGCTTTCTTT.

The chain employs TRBV27 and TRBJ1-5; a possible D gene is TRBD1 (5 bases). This CDR3 has 16 amino acids. Trimming shortened V by 5 bases and J by 3 bases, and 17 bases separated the two germline ends. CDR1 is MNHEY and CDR2 is SMNVEV in the germline V gene (reference sequence). CDR3 loop: CASSPRVQVNNQPQHF. The CDR3, as DNA: TGTGCCAGCAGTCCTCGGGTACAGGTGAACAATCAGCCCCAGCATTTT.

The J gene is TRBJ2-5, the V gene TRBV20-1; TRBD2 aligns across 12 bases. Trimming removed 5 bases from V and 6 bases from J; junction bases left unmatched: 10. The length of the CDR3 is 15 residues. Germline V lookup: CDR1 DFQATT, CDR2 SNEGSKA (reference sequence). The CDR3 spells CSAPTSGSSSKTQYF. The CDR3 DNA follows: TGCAGTGCTCCGACTAGCGGGAGTAGTTCAAAGACCCAGTACTTC.

This clonotype was seen only a few times. The CDR3 DNA reads TGCAGTGCTACCCGGGAGCAGGGGAGTAGTCAGCCCCAGCATTTT. It is translated as CSATREQGSSQPQHF. The V gene is TRBV20-1, the J gene TRBJ1-5, with a tentative D call TRBD1 (6 bases). The CDR3 loop spans 15 amino acids. Germline V CDR1 and CDR2: DFQATT, SNEGSKA (reference sequence). Trimming pared 4 bases from V and 6 bases from J, leaving 19 bases between.

This rearrangement joins TRBV28 to TRBJ1-2, with D maybe TRBD1 (5 bases). Germline V gives CDR1 MDHEN, CDR2 SYDVKM. V was cut by 6 bases and J by 8 bases, with 16 bases left in between. CDR3 length equals 13 residues. The CDR3 sequence: CASRKGRSGGYTF. In DNA, the CDR3 is TGTGCCAGCAGAAAGGGACGGTCCGGAGGCTACACCTTC.

The J gene is TRBJ2-3, the V gene TRBV5-1, with a weak D call TRBD1 (6 bases). The CDR3 extends over 15 amino acids. The germline CDR1 and CDR2 sequences are SGHRS and YFSETQ. Trimming shortened V by 4 bases and J by 2 bases, and 14 bases separated the two germline ends. The CDR3 region is CASSRAGVYTDTQYF. The CDR3 coding sequence is TGCGCCAGCAGCCGAGCAGGGGTATACACAGATACGCAGTATTTT.

This clonotype was picked up a small number of times. The chain employs TRBV6-5 and TRBJ1-2; 7 nucleotides align to TRBD1. The CDR3 is made up of 16 amino acids. The V segment lost 4 bases and the J segment 7 bases; nucleotides outside the gene matches: 15. Germline V gene sequence: CDR1 MNHEY, CDR2 SVGAGI. DNA of the CDR3: TGTGCCAGCAGTTCGGGACAGAGGAGAGGAGTTCTTGGCTACACCTTC. This encodes CASSSGQRRGVLGYTF.